Following are 3 T cell receptor beta chains from one sample sequenced in a study of T cell responses to AZD1222 COVID-19 vaccine. Sequencing was performed with immunoSEQ multiplex PCR; in TCRdb, only in-frame clones are kept and a portion is missing. The table includes 180,000 or so clones, 94% detected once. The source was peripheral blood, collected on day 0 of AZD1222 vaccination. All receptors derive from an adult in good health.

The rearrangement links TRBV6-5 to TRBJ2-4, with D tentatively TRBD1 or TRBD2 (6 bases each). Trimming took off 5 bases at V and 0 bases at J, with 11 bases between the two ends. The CDR3 covers 15 residues. Germline CDR1 is MNHEY and CDR2 is SVGAGI. Here the CDR3 reads CASSNPGAAKNIQYF. The CDR3 DNA is TGTGCCAGCAGTAACCCGGGGGCAGCCAAAAACATTCAGTACTTC.

This chain joins TRBV3-1 (or the pseudogene TRBV3-2) and TRBJ1-1; D gene ambiguous. With 0 bases removed from V and 4 bases from J, the gap between germline ends came to 0 bases. From germline, CDR1 is LGHDT and CDR2 YNNKEL (reference sequence). The CDR3 is 11 amino acids. CDR3 in DNA: TGTGCCAGCAGCCAAGACACTGAAGCTTTCTTT. Translation gives CASSQDTEAFF.

This rearrangement joins TRBV12-3 or TRBV12-4 to TRBJ1-2; D uncertain. V dropped 6 bases and J dropped 0 bases, with 5 bases sitting between them. This CDR3 comprises 12 residues. As DNA, the CDR3 is TGTGCCAGCAGGGGAGCTAACTATGGCTACACCTTC. Translating it yields CASRGANYGYTF.